Each of the 30 T cell receptor beta chains below was sequenced from the same sample in a study of Graves' ophthalmopathy and Graves' hyperthyroidism. TCR beta CDR3 amplification used RNA transcripts. First-round RT-PCR employed HTBI primers, with a second-round multiplex PCR after it. Each CDR3 protein gets one entry after TCRdb re-called the multiplex PCR reads with MiXCR. The sample records roughly 610,000 distinct CDR3 sequences, 22% being singletons. The sample consisted of peripheral blood. All receptors come from a woman aged 18-29 years with stable Graves' hyperthyroidism. Some clones in this sample may be carry-over from other donors' samples.

At least ten counts were recorded for this clonotype. This sequence joins TRBV6-5 and TRBJ1-3; D is perhaps TRBD1 (5 bases). The CDR3 consists of 15 residues. Germline V lookup: CDR1 MNHEY, CDR2 SVGAGI. Deletions cut 5 bases from V and 5 bases from J, with 16 bases between. CDR3 region: CASSHRSTERNTIYF. As DNA, the CDR3 is TGTGCCAGCAGTCACAGGAGCACGGAGAGAAACACCATATATTTT.

This clonotype showed up many times. This chain links TRBV6-1 with TRBJ2-7; D could derive from TRBD1 or TRBD2 (5 bases each). This CDR3 contains 12 residues. The germline V gene has CDR1 MNHNS and CDR2 SASEGT. V was trimmed by 5 bases and J by 7 bases, leaving 12 bases between them. The CDR3 protein is CASSPGAVEQYF. CDR3 sequence (DNA): TGTGCCAGCAGTCCCGGGGCGGTGGAGCAGTACTTC.

The chain has TRBV12-3 or TRBV12-4 and TRBJ1-6; 9 nucleotides match TRBD1. The J segment lost 5 bases and the V segment lost 6 bases, leaving 5 bases of the junction unmatched. The CDR3 spans 15 residues. CDR3 in amino acids: CASSQGQGDNSPLHF. In DNA form, the CDR3 reads TGTGCCAGCAGCCAGGGACAGGGAGATAATTCACCCCTCCACTTT.

This clonotype was seen ten or more times. This chain uses TRBV10-3 with TRBJ1-6; TRBD1 is a possible D gene (5 bases). The CDR3 is made up of 13 amino acids. Germline values: CDR1 ENHRY, CDR2 SYGVKD. Trimming removed 8 bases at V and 7 bases at J, with 12 bases between. The CDR3, as DNA: TGTGCCATCTTACAGGACCGAAATTCACCCCTCCACTTT. It encodes CAILQDRNSPLHF.

This clonotype was found a few times. The rearrangement joins TRBV9 to TRBJ2-2, with 10 bases fitting TRBD2. V lost 0 bases, J lost 9 bases, and 8 bases stayed unmatched. The germline V gene has CDR1 SGDLS and CDR2 YYNGEE. The CDR3 is 16 residues long. CDR3 protein: CASSVDQAGGSRELFF. For the CDR3, the DNA is TGTGCCAGCAGCGTAGATCAAGCGGGAGGGTCCAGGGAGCTGTTTTTT.

This clonotype was detected many times. A much larger clone is a single base away; this may be a read error. The gene calls are TRBV6-4 and TRBJ1-6; D is perhaps TRBD1 (6 bases). V was trimmed by 2 bases and J by 7 bases, leaving 9 bases between them. CDR3 length equals 14 residues. CDR1 is MRHNA, CDR2 SNTAGT, per germline. Here the CDR3 DNA reads TGTGCCAGCAGTGACCAGGGGAAGAATTCACCCCTCCACTTT. This translates into CASSDQGKNSPLHF.

This chain links TRBV7-3 with TRBJ2-5; 8 bases map to TRBD2. Germline CDR1 is SGHTA and CDR2 is FQGTGA. The J segment lost 7 bases and the V segment lost 5 bases, leaving 6 bases of the junction unmatched. The CDR3 loop spans 13 amino acids. DNA for the CDR3: TGTGCCAGCAGCCCCCGCCGGGAGGGGACCCAGTACTTC. Protein: CASSPRREGTQYF.

This clonotype was detected ten times or more. A junction end diverges from the germline sequence, so it may reflect a read error. J is TRBJ2-7 and V is TRBV9; TRBD2 might be the D (6 bases). Germline V lookup: CDR1 SGDLS, CDR2 YYNGEE. The CDR3 is 15 residues long. The CDR3 is CASSVGSGSSYEQYF. In DNA, the CDR3 is TGTGCCAGCAGCGTAGGTTCCGGGAGCTCCTACGAACAGTACTTC.

Ten or more counts support this clonotype. V is TRBV30 and J is TRBJ1-1; a possible D gene is TRBD1 (5 bases). Per germline, CDR1 GTSNPN and CDR2 SVGIG (reference sequence). V was clipped by 5 bases and J by 7 bases, with 20 bases between them. This CDR3 region has 14 residues. This chain's CDR3 is CAWDGLGGDGEAFF. The CDR3 bases are TGTGCCTGGGATGGCTTGGGGGGGGACGGTGAAGCTTTCTTT.

The rearrangement joins TRBV5-1 to TRBJ1-1; D gene ambiguous. Trimming removed 4 bases at V and 7 bases at J, with 14 bases between. This CDR3 has 13 residues. CDR1 is SGHRS and CDR2 is YFSETQ in the germline V gene. The chain's CDR3 is CASSQIGRNEAFF. The CDR3 coding sequence is TGCGCCAGCAGCCAGATTGGACGGAATGAAGCTTTCTTT.

This clonotype was counted between two and nine times. This chain links TRBV7-2 with TRBJ1-6; D is perhaps TRBD1 (5 bases). Germline V lookup: CDR1 SGHTA, CDR2 FQGNSA. Trimming pared 8 bases from V and 0 bases from J, leaving 11 bases between. CDR3 length: 15 residues. CDR3 loop: CASPTESSYNSPLHF. CDR3 bases: TGTGCCAGCCCGACAGAAAGCTCCTATAATTCACCCCTCCACTTT. Together with reference TRBV7-2 and TRBJ1-6, the CDR3 gives the full variable domain: GAGVSQSPSNKVTEKGKDVELRCDPISGHTALYWYRQSLGQGLEFLIYFQGNSAPDKSGLPSDRFSAERTGGSVSTLTIQRTQQEDSAVYLCASPTESSYNSPLHFGNGTRLTVT.

This clonotype has ten or more counts. The V gene is TRBV7-8, the J gene TRBJ1-5; 8 nucleotides agree with TRBD1. The CDR3 spans 14 residues. Germline V lookup: CDR1 SGHVS, CDR2 FQNEAQ. Trimming at V came to 3 bases and at J to 6 bases, leaving 4 bases not matched to a gene. CDR3 bases: TGTGCCAGCAGCTTGGACAGGGTTGCTCAGCCCCAGCATTTT. This encodes CASSLDRVAQPQHF.

The J gene is TRBJ1-2, the V gene TRBV29-1; a possible D gene is TRBD1 (5 bases). Trimming took off 4 bases at V and 8 bases at J, with 17 bases between the two ends. Germline V lookup: CDR1 SQVTM, CDR2 ANQGSEA. This CDR3 has 13 amino acids. The CDR3 region has the DNA TGCAGCGTTGGATCCAGGGAGGACAAGGGCTACACCTTC. Amino acids: CSVGSREDKGYTF.

This clonotype came up once. The chain joins TRBV11-1 to TRBJ2-5; 11 nucleotides match TRBD2. Losses at the gene ends were 5 bases for V and 5 bases for J; bases not matched to a gene: 13. The CDR3 consists of 17 residues. Germline V gene sequence: CDR1 SGHAT, CDR2 FQDESV (reference sequence). This CDR3 reads CASSTLTSGAVWETQYF. As DNA, the CDR3 is TGTGCCAGCAGCACCTTGACTAGCGGGGCCGTTTGGGAGACCCAGTACTTC. The whole variable domain, remainder taken from reference TRBV11-1 and TRBJ2-5, is EAEVAQSPRYKITEKSQAVAFWCDPISGHATLYWYRQILGQGPELLVQFQDESVVDDSQLPKDRFSAERLKGVDSTLKIQPAELGDSAMYLCASSTLTSGAVWETQYFGPGTRLLVL.

This clonotype was observed many times. This chain uses TRBV6-2 or TRBV6-3 with TRBJ1-5; tentatively, D is TRBD1 (5 bases). This CDR3 is 14 amino acids long. Germline values: CDR1 MNHEY, CDR2 SVGEGT. Trimming left V 5 bases short and J 0 bases short, with 8 bases between. This chain's CDR3 is CASSRDSSNQPQHF. The CDR3 DNA reads TGTGCCAGCAGTCGAGACAGTAGCAATCAGCCCCAGCATTTT.

In its sample, this clonotype was seen a few times. The chain is built from TRBV7-9 and TRBJ2-4, with a tentative D call TRBD1 (6 bases). This CDR3 spans 17 amino acids. CDR1 is SEHNR and CDR2 is FQNEAQ in the germline V gene (reference sequence). Trimming stripped 3 bases from V and 7 bases from J, with 22 bases between. CDR3 sequence reads: CASSLSGRGPLSNIQYF. CDR3 DNA sequence: TGTGCCAGCAGCTTGAGTGGCAGGGGACCCCTTAGCAACATTCAGTACTTC.

This clonotype was seen ten or more times. The CDR3 sequence is CASSYPATPEQYF. The CDR3, as DNA: TGTGCCAGCAGTTACCCCGCTACCCCCGAGCAGTACTTC. The V call is TRBV6-5, the J call TRBJ2-7; D uncertain. The CDR3 is 13 amino acids. CDR1 MNHEY and CDR2 SVGAGI come from the germline V gene. The V and J ends lost 2 bases and 6 bases respectively, with 11 bases between them.

This clonotype appeared many times. The chain uses TRBV2 and TRBJ2-2; TRBD1 or TRBD2 may be the D gene (5 bases each). Trimming pared 1 base from V and 3 bases from J, leaving 9 bases between. The V gene's germline CDR1 is SNHLY and CDR2 FYNNEI. This CDR3 is 15 amino acids long. The CDR3 protein is CASSEDGAYTGELFF. CDR3 coding DNA: TGTGCCAGCAGTGAAGACGGGGCTTACACCGGGGAGCTGTTTTTT.

V gene TRBV5-5 combines with J gene TRBJ2-7, with a weak D call TRBD2 (5 bases). This CDR3 spans 13 amino acids. Germline CDR1 is SGHKS and CDR2 is YYEKEE (reference sequence). Trimming shortened V by 2 bases and J by 5 bases, and 11 bases separated the two germline ends. The CDR3 nucleotides are TGTGCCAGCAGCTTTCCGGGGTGGGACGAGCAGTACTTC. Amino acids: CASSFPGWDEQYF.

The table lists this clonotype with many counts. The gene calls are TRBV20-1 and TRBJ2-5; D may be TRBD1 (5 bases). The CDR3 has 16 amino acids. V was trimmed by 5 bases and J by 7 bases, leaving 26 bases between them. CDR1 and CDR2 (germline): DFQATT, SNEGSKA (reference sequence). The CDR3 loop reads CSAPRPQATDTGTQYF. In DNA, the CDR3 is TGCAGTGCTCCGAGGCCCCAGGCTACCGATACAGGGACCCAGTACTTC.

This clonotype was found many times. A junction end diverges from the germline sequence, so it may reflect a read error. This chain connects TRBV28 to TRBJ1-3, with 8 bases fitting TRBD1. The CDR3 sequence is 14 residues long. The germline gives CDR1 MDHEN, CDR2 SYDVKM. The CDR3 sequence: CASSLTGAGNTIYF. The CDR3 DNA reads as TGCGCCAGCAGCCTGACAGGGGCTGGAAACACCATATATTTT.

Many counts were recorded for this clonotype. J is TRBJ2-7 and V is TRBV12-3 or TRBV12-4; 8 bases match TRBD1. V trimming: 5 bases; J trimming: 6 bases; junction bases outside the gene matches: 3. This CDR3 is built from 12 residues. The CDR3 reads CASSRGQGEQYF. CDR3 coding DNA: TGTGCCAGCAGTCGAGGACAGGGCGAGCAGTACTTC.

This clonotype was observed many times. V and J are TRBV19 and TRBJ2-6, with a weak D call TRBD2 (6 bases). V shed 6 bases and J shed 2 bases, with 8 bases lying between them. This CDR3 has 14 amino acids. The germline CDR1 and CDR2 sequences are LNHDA and SQIVND (reference sequence). The CDR3 is CASRSGPGANVLTF. The CDR3 DNA sequence: TGTGCCAGTAGAAGCGGGCCTGGGGCCAACGTCCTGACTTTC.

This CDR3 reads CAWSNGRNYEQYF. As DNA, the CDR3 is TGTGCCTGGAGTAACGGGAGGAACTACGAGCAGTACTTC. The V gene is TRBV30, the J gene TRBJ2-7, with 7 bases fitting TRBD2. With 2 bases clipped from V and 3 bases from J, the junction kept 4 bases outside the gene matches. CDR1 is GTSNPN, CDR2 SVGIG, per germline (reference sequence). This CDR3 comprises 13 residues.

This clonotype showed up many times. The rearrangement joins TRBV5-1 to TRBJ2-5, with D possibly called TRBD1 or TRBD2 (5 bases each). CDR3 size: 15 residues. Trimming removed 0 bases at V and 4 bases at J, with 13 bases between. Germline loops: CDR1 SGHRS, CDR2 YFSETQ. In DNA, the CDR3 is TGCGCCAGCAGCTTGGACCCGGGACCTCCAGAGACCCAGTACTTC. It translates to CASSLDPGPPETQYF.

This clonotype was seen repeatedly, ten times or more. The chain employs TRBV20-1 and TRBJ2-7; D unclear. The length of the CDR3 is 12 residues. Between the trimmed V and J ends, which lost 4 bases and 1 base, there was a span of 8 bases. Looked up from germline, CDR1 is DFQATT and CDR2 is SNEGSKA (reference sequence). The CDR3 DNA is TGCAGTGCTAACGGGCGGTCCTACGAGCAGTACTTC. This gives the protein CSANGRSYEQYF.

This clonotype was observed at least ten times. CDR3 loop: CASSWASGEETQYF. CDR3 coding DNA: TGCGCCAGCAGCTGGGCCTCGGGGGAAGAGACCCAGTACTTC. The chain joins TRBV5-1 to TRBJ2-5, with D possibly TRBD2 on 6 matching bases. The V and J ends lost 3 bases and 3 bases respectively, with 12 bases between them. This CDR3 spans 14 amino acids. Germline V gene lookup returns CDR1 SGHRS and CDR2 YFSETQ.

This clonotype was counted ten times or more. This chain's CDR3 is CASSVDGQGDGYTF. CDR3 nucleotides: TGTGCCAGCAGCGTAGATGGACAGGGTGACGGCTACACCTTC. This chain uses TRBV9 with TRBJ1-2; 8 nucleotides align to TRBD1. Germline CDR1 reads SGDLS; CDR2 reads YYNGEE. V shed 0 bases, J shed 8 bases, and the junction held 6 bases outside the gene matches. The CDR3 is 14 residues long.

This clonotype was observed many times. J is TRBJ1-5 and V is TRBV6-1; D is perhaps TRBD1 (5 bases). This CDR3 region has 17 residues. The V end lost 6 bases, the J end lost 0 bases, and 18 bases lay between the germline ends. Germline CDR1 and CDR2: MNHNS and SASEGT. The CDR3 nucleotides are TGTGCCAGCAGCCGCCGACAGCTCCGTCATAGCAATCAGCCCCAGCATTTT. Protein: CASSRRQLRHSNQPQHF.

V is TRBV20-1 and J is TRBJ2-5, with TRBD2 matching 10 bases. J was trimmed by 1 base and V by 1 base; bases with no gene match: 9. CDR1 and CDR2 from the germline V gene are DFQATT and SNEGSKA (reference sequence). This CDR3 has 17 residues. In DNA form, the CDR3 reads TGCAGTGCTAGAGTTCTGGCTAGCGGGGGCCTCCAAGAGACCCAGTACTTC. This sequence encodes CSARVLASGGLQETQYF.